The 4 T cell receptor beta chains reported below all come from one sample, sequenced in a study of blood T cell repertoires in COVID-19. Data came from immunoSEQ multiplex PCR; TCRdb stores just in-frame clones and leaves some out. Among approximately 68,000 clones listed, approximately 89% were seen once. Sequencing was carried out using peripheral blood. The receptors shown here come from a woman of 80 years or more with active or convalescent COVID-19.

The chain is built from TRBV7-2 and TRBJ2-3; 10 bases are shared with TRBD2. From germline, CDR1 is SGHTA and CDR2 FQGNSA. The CDR3 is 14 residues long. The trim removed 8 bases at V and 5 bases at J, leaving 7 bases unmatched. CDR3 in amino acids: CASRLLAGVDTQYF. DNA of the CDR3: TGTGCCAGCCGGTTGCTAGCGGGGGTAGATACGCAGTATTTT. The whole variable domain, filled in from reference TRBV7-2 and TRBJ2-3, reads GAGVSQSPSNKVTEKGKDVELRCDPISGHTALYWYRQSLGQGLEFLIYFQGNSAPDKSGLPSDRFSAERTGGSVSTLTIQRTQQEDSAVYLCASRLLAGVDTQYFGPGTRLTVL.

This clone was observed once. The chain links TRBV7-8 to TRBJ2-1, with TRBD2 matching 14 bases. The length of the CDR3 is 18 residues. Trimming took 9 bases from V and 7 from J; bases not matched to a gene: 17. From germline, CDR1 is SGHVS and CDR2 FQNEAQ. The CDR3: CASKRTSGGQKTFNEQFF. As DNA, the CDR3 is TGTGCCAGTAAACGGACTAGCGGGGGGCAAAAAACATTTAATGAGCAGTTCTTC. Variable domain in full (rest from reference TRBV7-8 and TRBJ2-1): GAGVSQSPRYKVAKRGQDVALRCDPISGHVSLFWYQQALGQGPEFLTYFQNEAQLDKSGLPSDRFFAERPEGSVSTLKIQRTQQEDSAVYLCASKRTSGGQKTFNEQFFGPGTRLTVL.

V usage is TRBV5-1 and J usage is TRBJ1-1, with TRBD1 identical over 7 bases. Germline loops: CDR1 SGHRS, CDR2 YFSETQ. V gave up 2 bases and J gave up 1 base; unmatched junction bases: 11. CDR3 length equals 17 residues. As DNA, the CDR3 is TGCGCCAGCAGCTTTATAGGGGGCGCCTCGGGGAACACTGAAGCTTTCTTT. Amino acid sequence: CASSFIGGASGNTEAFF. Supplemented by reference TRBV5-1 and TRBJ1-1, the full variable domain reads KAGVTQTPRYLIKTRGQQVTLSCSPISGHRSVSWYQQTPGQGLQFLFEYFSETQRNKGNFPGRFSGRQFSNSRSEMNVSTLELGDSALYLCASSFIGGASGNTEAFFGQGTRLTVV.

The chain carries TRBV9 and TRBJ1-5; D gene unclear. Trimming left V 1 base short and J 6 bases short, with 8 bases between. This CDR3 contains 13 residues. Germline V gene sequence: CDR1 SGDLS, CDR2 YYNGEE. In DNA form, the CDR3 reads TGTGCCAGCAGCGTAAGCCCTGGTCAGCCCCAGCATTTT. It encodes CASSVSPGQPQHF.